This paragraph covers one TCR beta chain sequence. This clone has more than one count but fewer than ten. There is no known antigen for this receptor. No much larger clone is present one base from it, and per-base qualities are unavailable. The entry originates in a study of blood T cell repertoires in COVID-19 (dated by TCRdb to the early 2020s). Broadly, across the study: The collaborator samples originated in the United States, Italy and Spain and spanned the acute and convalescent phases of COVID-19. The samples were drawn from the first 160 participants of the ongoing ImmuneRACE study and from 950 to 1,500 subjects provided by 6 global collaborators. The material from the prospective study consisted of cDNA or gDNA derived from T cells, B-cell-depleted T cells, or PBMCs. Subjects who had been exposed to COVID-19, were actively infected with it, or had recovered from it provided the deeply sampled blood TCRbeta repertoires that made up the dataset. A de-identified subject ID, COVID-19 status, age in years and sex were almost always included in the sample metadata. HLA class I and class II types, where available, came from metadata supplied by the sample provider rather than from assay-based typing. The repertoires were released in a freely available public database intended as a resource for research on the immune response to SARS-CoV-2.

The collaborating institutions used their own protocols to collect whole blood in K2EDTA tubes. For TCRbeta analysis, collaborators shipped samples as frozen whole blood, isolated PBMCs, or DNA extracted from either of those sample types. TCRbeta CDR3 regions were amplified from genomic DNA by means of the immunoSEQ Assay, a bias-controlled multiplex PCR. Processing in the source paper ran as follows. Nucleated cell counts per sample were estimated from amplification of reference gene primers within the assay. To quantify the absolute abundance of each unique TCRbeta CDR3 rearrangement, sequence reads were collapsed and filtered. For each sample, productive Simpson clonality was calculated as the square root of Simpson's diversity index across productive rearrangements. TCRdb holds this immuneACCESS table with in-frame rearrangements only. Some clones are missing; in checked studies, unresolved V genes explain under half, and the rest has no known cause. Clonal size and the V and J genes are those of that table, whereas D and trimming came from the DNA. The table for this sample lists about 250,000 clones; 70% to 90% of them were counted only once. 3% to 3.5% of the sample lies in the top ten.

Study-wide conclusions, independent of this receptor: The amount of clinical and demographic metadata varied by source and participant and was provided uncurated.

The germline V gene supplies CDR1 SGHVS and CDR2 FQNEAQ. The CDR3 holds 18 amino acids from the cysteine to the phenylalanine. Of the read, only the CDR3 DNA is kept; its 54 bases are in frame from base 1. V lost 3 bases and J lost 0 bases; the stretch between them is 18 bases long. The V gene is TRBV7-8 and the J gene is TRBJ1-3, with TRBD1 perhaps the D gene, on 5 matching bases. This sequence originates from a man between 18 and 35 years old with active or convalescent COVID-19. Sequencing was performed on peripheral blood. The DNA reads as follows: TGTGCCAGCAGCTTCCTGCGGGACGAGGATTCCTCTGGAAACACCATATATTTT. Its protein reads: CASSFLRDEDSSGNTIYF.